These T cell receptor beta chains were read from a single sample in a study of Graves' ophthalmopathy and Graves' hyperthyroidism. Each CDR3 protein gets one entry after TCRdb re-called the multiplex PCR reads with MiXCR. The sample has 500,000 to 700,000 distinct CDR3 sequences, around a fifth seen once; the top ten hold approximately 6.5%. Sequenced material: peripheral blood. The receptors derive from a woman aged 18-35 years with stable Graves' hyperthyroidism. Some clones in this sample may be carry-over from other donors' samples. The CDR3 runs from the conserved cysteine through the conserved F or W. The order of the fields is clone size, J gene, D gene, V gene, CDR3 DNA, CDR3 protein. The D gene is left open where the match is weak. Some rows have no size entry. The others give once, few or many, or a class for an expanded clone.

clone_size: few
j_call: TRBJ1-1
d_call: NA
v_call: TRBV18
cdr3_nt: TGTGCCAGCTCTCCCATTATTGGGAGCCCGAACACTGAAGCTTTCTTT
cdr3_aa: CASSPIIGSPNTEAFF

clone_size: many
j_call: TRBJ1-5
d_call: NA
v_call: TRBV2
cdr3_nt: TGTGCCAGCACTTACAGGGTCGGTCAGCCCCAGCATTTT
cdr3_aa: CASTYRVGQPQHF

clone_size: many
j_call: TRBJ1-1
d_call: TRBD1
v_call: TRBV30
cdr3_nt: TGTGCCTGGAGTACAGACAGGGAGGCTGAAGCTTTCTTT
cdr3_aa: CAWSTDREAEAFF

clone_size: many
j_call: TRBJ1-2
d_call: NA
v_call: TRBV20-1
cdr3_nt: TGCAGTGCTAGAAGGCAGATCTATGGCTACACCTTC
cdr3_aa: CSARRQIYGYTF

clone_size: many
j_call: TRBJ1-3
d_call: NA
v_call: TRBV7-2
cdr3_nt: TGTGCCAGCAGCTTACAGAATAGAGCTGGAAACACCATATATTTT
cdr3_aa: CASSLQNRAGNTIYF

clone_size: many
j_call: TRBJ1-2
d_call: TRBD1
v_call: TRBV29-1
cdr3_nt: TGCAGCGTTGAAGATGGGACAGGGACCTATGGCTACACCTTC
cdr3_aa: CSVEDGTGTYGYTF

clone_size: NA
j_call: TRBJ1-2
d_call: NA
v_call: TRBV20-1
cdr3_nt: TGCAGTGCTAGAGTAGCGGTCAGTCCCTATGGCTACACCTTC
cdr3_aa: CSARVAVSPYGYTF

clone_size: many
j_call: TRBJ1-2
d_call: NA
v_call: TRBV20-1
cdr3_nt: TGCAGTGCTAGAGATTGGGGAGGGAACGGCTACACCTTC
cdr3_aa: CSARDWGGNGYTF

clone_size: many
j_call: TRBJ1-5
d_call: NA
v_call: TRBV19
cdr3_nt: TGTGCCAGTAGTATCGATGGGGGAGGTCAGCCCCAGCATTTT
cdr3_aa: CASSIDGGGQPQHF

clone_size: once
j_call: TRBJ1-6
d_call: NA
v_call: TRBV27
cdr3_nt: TGTGCCAGCAGTCCCACGGAAGATAATTCACCCCTCCACTTT
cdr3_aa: CASSPTEDNSPLHF

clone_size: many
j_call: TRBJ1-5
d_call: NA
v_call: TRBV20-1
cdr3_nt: TGCAGTGGACGGTCTCCCTATAGCAATCAGCCCCAGCATTTT
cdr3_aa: CSGRSPYSNQPQHF

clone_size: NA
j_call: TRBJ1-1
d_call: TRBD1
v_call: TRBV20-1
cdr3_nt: TGCAGTGCTAGAAGGGGGGACAGCATGAACACTGAAGCTTTCTTT
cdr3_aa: CSARRGDSMNTEAFF

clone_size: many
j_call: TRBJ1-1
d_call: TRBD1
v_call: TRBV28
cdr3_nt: TGTGCCAGCAGCCTCAGGGGGCTTGTCACTGAAGCTTTCTTT
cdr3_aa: CASSLRGLVTEAFF

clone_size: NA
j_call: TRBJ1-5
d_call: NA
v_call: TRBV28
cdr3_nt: TGTGCCAGCAGTTTCAGCGGATATAGCAATCAGCCCCAGCATTTT
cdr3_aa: CASSFSGYSNQPQHF

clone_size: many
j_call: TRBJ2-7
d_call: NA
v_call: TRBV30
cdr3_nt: TGTGCCTGGGGGGGCCGTAACGCGTACTACGAGCAGTACTTC
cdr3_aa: CAWGGRNAYYEQYF

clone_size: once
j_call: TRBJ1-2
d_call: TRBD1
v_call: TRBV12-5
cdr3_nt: TGTGCTAGTGGTTTCGGACAGGGCGGCTATGGCTACACCTTC
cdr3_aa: CASGFGQGGYGYTF

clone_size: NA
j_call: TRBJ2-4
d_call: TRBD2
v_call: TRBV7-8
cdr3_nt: TGTGCCAGCAGCTCCGGGGGGGCAGGCCAAAACATTCAGTACTTC
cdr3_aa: CASSSGGAGQNIQYF

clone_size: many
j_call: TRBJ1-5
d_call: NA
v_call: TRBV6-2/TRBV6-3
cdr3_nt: TGTGCCAGCAGTTACCCAGGGATAGGCCGGATGACTGCCCATCAGCCCCAGCATTTT
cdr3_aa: CASSYPGIGRMTAHQPQHF

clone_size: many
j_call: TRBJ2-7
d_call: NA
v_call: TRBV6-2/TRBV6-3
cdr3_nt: TGTGCCAGCAGCCTGCCAGGGGGGACACTCTACGAGCAGTACTTC
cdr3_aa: CASSLPGGTLYEQYF

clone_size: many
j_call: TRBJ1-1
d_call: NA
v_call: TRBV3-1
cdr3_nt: TGTGCCAGCAGCCCCGGCGGAGGGGTCGCTGAAGCTTTCTTT
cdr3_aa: CASSPGGGVAEAFF

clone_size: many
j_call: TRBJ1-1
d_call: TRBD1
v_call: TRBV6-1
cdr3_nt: TGTGCCAACACGGACAGGGCGAAAGGGATGAACACTGAAGCTTTCTTT
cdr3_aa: CANTDRAKGMNTEAFF

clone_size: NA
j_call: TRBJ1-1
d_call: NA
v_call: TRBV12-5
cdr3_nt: TGTGCTAGTGGTAAACCGCCTGAGAACACTGAAGCTTTCTTT
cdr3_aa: CASGKPPENTEAFF

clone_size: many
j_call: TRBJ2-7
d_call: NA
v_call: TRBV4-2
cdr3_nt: TGTGCCAGCAGCCAGGAGATAGTCTACGAGCAGTACTTC
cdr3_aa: CASSQEIVYEQYF

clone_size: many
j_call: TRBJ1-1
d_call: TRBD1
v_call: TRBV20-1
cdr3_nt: TGCAGTGCTATTGAGGGGGCGCTGACTGAAGCTTTCTTT
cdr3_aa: CSAIEGALTEAFF

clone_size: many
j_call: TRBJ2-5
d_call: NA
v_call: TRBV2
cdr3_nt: TGTGCCAGCAACCGCAGGACAGCCCAAGAGACCCAGTACTTC
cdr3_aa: CASNRRTAQETQYF

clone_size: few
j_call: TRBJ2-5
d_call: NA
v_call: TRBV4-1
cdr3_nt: TGCGCCAGCAGCCAATTCTACAGGGGAGGGGAGACCCAGTACTTC
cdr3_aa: CASSQFYRGGETQYF

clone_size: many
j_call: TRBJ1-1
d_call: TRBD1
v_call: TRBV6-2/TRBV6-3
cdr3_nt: TGTGCCAGCAGCTCTCAGGGGGGGCTTGCTGAAGCTTTCTTT
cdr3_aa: CASSSQGGLAEAFF

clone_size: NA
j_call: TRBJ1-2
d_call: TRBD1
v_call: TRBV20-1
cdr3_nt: TGCAGTGCTAGAGATGGATTAGGTTGGGACAGGGATAACTATGGCTACACCTTC
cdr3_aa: CSARDGLGWDRDNYGYTF

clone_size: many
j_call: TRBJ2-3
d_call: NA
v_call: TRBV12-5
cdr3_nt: TGTGCTAGTGGTTTGGCTACGGTTCTCAAGGATACGCAGTATTTT
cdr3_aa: CASGLATVLKDTQYF

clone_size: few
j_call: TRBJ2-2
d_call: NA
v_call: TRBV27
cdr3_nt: TGTGCCAGCAGTTGGGCGGCGAACACCGGGGAGCTGTTTTTT
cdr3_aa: CASSWAANTGELFF

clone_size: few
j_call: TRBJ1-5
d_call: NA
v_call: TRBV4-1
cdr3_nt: TGCGCCAGCAGCCAAGATATAGGACAGCTACGCAATCAGCCCCAGCATTTT
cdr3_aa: CASSQDIGQLRNQPQHF

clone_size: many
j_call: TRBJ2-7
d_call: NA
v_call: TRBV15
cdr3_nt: TGTGCCACCAGCAGAGCAGGGTTAGCCTACGAGCAGTACTTC
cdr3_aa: CATSRAGLAYEQYF

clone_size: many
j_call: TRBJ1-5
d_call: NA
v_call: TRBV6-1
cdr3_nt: TGTGCCAGCAGGCCTTTCGGTCAGCCCCAGCATTTT
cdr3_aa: CASRPFGQPQHF

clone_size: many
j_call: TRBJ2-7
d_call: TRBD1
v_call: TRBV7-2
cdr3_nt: TGTGCCAGCAGTTTCGACAGGGGGGACTACGAGCAGTACTTC
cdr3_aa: CASSFDRGDYEQYF

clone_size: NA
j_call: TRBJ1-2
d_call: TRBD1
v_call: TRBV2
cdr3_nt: TGTGCCAGCAGTGAAGCACAGGGGGCCAACTATGGCTACACCTTC
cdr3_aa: CASSEAQGANYGYTF

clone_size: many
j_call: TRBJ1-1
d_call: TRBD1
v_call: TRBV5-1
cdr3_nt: TGCGCCAGCAGCGTACGGGCCGACAGGGGTGTGAAATTCTTT
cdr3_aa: CASSVRADRGVKFF

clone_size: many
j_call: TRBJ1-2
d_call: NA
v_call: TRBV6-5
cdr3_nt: TGTGCCAGCAACCGGCAGGGCAACACAAACTATGGCTACACCTTC
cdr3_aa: CASNRQGNTNYGYTF

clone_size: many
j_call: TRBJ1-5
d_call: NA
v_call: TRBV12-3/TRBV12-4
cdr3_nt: TGTGCCATCTGGACAGCTGGATCCAATCAGCCCCAGCATTTT
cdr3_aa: CAIWTAGSNQPQHF

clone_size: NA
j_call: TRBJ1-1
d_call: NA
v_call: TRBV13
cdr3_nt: TGTGCCAGCAGCTTAGGTCAGGCCGGAGCTTTCTTT
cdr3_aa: CASSLGQAGAFF

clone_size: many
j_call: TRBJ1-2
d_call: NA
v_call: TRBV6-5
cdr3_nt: TGTGCCAGCAGTTACTCGAGCCCCGCCACCTATGGCTACACCTTC
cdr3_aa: CASSYSSPATYGYTF

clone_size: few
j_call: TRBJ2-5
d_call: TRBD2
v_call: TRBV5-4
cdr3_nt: TGTGCCAGCAGCTTACTTCGGACTAGCGGAGACCAAGAGACCCAGTACTTC
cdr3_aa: CASSLLRTSGDQETQYF